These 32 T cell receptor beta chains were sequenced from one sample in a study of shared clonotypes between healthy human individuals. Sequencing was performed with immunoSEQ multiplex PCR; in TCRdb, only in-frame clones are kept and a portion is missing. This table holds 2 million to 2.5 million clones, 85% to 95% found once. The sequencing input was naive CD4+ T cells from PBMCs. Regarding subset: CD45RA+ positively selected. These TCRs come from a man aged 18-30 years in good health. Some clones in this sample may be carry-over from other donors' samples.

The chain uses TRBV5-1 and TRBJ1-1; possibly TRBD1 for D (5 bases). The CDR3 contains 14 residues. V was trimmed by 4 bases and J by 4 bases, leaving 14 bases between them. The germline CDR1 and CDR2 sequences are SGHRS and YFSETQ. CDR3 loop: CASSLRGPSTEAFF. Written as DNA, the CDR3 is TGCGCCAGCAGCCTTCGGGGCCCCAGCACTGAAGCTTTCTTT.

CDR3 coding DNA: TGTGCCAGCAGCTTCGAGAGCTCTGGAAACACCATATATTTT. It specifies CASSFESSGNTIYF. V usage is TRBV9 and J usage is TRBJ1-3; D is uncertain. The germline V gene has CDR1 SGDLS and CDR2 YYNGEE. The CDR3 sequence is 14 residues long. V shed 4 bases and J shed 0 bases, with 8 bases lying between them.

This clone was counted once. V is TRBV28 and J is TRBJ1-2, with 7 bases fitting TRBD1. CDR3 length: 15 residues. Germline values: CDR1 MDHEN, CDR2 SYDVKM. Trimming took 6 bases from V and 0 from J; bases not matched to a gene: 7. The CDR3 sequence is CASSRGQVANYGYTF. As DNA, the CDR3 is TGTGCCAGCAGCCGCGGACAGGTGGCTAACTATGGCTACACCTTC.

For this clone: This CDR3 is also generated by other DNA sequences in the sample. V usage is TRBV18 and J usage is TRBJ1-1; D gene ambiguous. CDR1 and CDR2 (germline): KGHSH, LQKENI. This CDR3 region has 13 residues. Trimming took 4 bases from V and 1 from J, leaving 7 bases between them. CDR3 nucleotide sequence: TGTGCCAGCTCACGTACAGAGAACACTGAAGCTTTCTTT. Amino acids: CASSRTENTEAFF.

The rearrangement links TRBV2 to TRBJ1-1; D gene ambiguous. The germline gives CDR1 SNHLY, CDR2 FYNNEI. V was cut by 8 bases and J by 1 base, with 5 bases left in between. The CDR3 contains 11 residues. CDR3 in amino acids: CASPSNTEAFF. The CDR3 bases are TGTGCCAGCCCCTCGAACACTGAAGCTTTCTTT.

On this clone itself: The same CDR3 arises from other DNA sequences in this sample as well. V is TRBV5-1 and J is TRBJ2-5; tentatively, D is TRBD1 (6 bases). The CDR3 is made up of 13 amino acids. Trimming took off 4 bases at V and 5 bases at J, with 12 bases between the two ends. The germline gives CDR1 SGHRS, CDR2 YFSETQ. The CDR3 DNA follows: TGCGCCAGCAGCCTAGACAGGAGGGAGACCCAGTACTTC. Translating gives CASSLDRRETQYF.

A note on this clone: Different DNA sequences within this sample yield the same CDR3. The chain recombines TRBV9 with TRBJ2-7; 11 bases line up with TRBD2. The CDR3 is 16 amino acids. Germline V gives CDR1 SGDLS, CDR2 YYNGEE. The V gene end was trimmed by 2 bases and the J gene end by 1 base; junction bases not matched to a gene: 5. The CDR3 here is CASSVSGTSGSYEQYF. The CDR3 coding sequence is TGTGCCAGCAGCGTCTCCGGGACTAGCGGTTCCTACGAGCAGTACTTC. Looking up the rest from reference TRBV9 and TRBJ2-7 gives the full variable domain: DSGVTQTPKHLITATGQRVTLRCSPRSGDLSVYWYQQSLDQGLQFLIQYYNGEERAKGNILERFSAQQFPDLHSELNLSSLELGDSALYFCASSVSGTSGSYEQYFGPGTRLTVT.

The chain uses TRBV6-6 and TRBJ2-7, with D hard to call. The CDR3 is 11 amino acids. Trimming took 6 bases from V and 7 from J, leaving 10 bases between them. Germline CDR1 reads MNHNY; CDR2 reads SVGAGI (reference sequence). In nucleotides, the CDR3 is TGTGCCAGCAGCTCTTTGGGAGAGCAGTACTTC. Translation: CASSSLGEQYF.

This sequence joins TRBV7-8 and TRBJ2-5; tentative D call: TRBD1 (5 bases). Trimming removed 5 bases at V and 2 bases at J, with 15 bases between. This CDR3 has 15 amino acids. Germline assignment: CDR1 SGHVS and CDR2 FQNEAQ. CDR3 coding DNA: TGTGCCAGCAGCCAAATTGGGGCGGTTCAAGAGACCCAGTACTTC. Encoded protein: CASSQIGAVQETQYF.

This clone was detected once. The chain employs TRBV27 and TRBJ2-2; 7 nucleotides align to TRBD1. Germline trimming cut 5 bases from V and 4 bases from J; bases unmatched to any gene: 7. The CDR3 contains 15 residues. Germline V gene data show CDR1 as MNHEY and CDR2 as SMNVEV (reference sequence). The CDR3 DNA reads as TGTGCCAGCAGTCCAAACAGGGGAGCCACCGGGGAGCTGTTTTTT. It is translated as CASSPNRGATGELFF.

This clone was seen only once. CDR3 region: CASSQGMANTEAFF. The CDR3, as DNA: TGTGCCAGCAGCCAAGGGATGGCGAACACTGAAGCTTTCTTT. The genes are TRBV7-9 and TRBJ1-1; D gene ambiguous. Per germline, CDR1 SEHNR and CDR2 FQNEAQ (reference sequence). The germline V and J ends were trimmed by 5 bases and 1 base, with 11 bases remaining between them. This CDR3 is built from 14 residues.

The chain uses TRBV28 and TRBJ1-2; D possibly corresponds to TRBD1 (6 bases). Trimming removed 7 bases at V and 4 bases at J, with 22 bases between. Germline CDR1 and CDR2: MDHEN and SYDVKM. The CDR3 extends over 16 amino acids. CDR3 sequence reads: CASTPGGALQSYGYTF. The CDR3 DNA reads TGTGCCAGCACACCTGGGGGGGCACTTCAGAGCTATGGCTACACCTTC.

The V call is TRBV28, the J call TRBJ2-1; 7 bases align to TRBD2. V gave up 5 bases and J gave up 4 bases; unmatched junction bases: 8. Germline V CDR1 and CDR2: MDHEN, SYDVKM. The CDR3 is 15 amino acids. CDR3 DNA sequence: TGTGCCAGCAGTCCACCGGGACTACGTTACAATGAGCAGTTCTTC. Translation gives CASSPPGLRYNEQFF.

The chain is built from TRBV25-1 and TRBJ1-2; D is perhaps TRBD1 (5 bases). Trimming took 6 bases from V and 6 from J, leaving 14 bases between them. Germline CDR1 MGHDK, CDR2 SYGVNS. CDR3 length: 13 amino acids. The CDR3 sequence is CASRGRRGNGYTF. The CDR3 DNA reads TGTGCCAGCAGAGGACGGCGGGGGAATGGCTACACCTTC.

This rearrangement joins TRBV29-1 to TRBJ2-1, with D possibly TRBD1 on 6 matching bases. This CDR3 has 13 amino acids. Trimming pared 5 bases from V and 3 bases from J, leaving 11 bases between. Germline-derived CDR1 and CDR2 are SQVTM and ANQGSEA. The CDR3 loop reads CSVKQGFYNEQFF. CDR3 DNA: TGCAGCGTTAAACAGGGTTTCTACAATGAGCAGTTCTTC.

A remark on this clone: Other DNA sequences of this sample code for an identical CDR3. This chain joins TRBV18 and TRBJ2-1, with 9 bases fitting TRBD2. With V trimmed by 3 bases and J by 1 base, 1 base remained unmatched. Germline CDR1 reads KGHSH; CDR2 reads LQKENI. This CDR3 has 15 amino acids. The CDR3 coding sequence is TGTGCCAGCTCACCCCTAGCGGGATCCTACAATGAGCAGTTCTTC. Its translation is CASSPLAGSYNEQFF.

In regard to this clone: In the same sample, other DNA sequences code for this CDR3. The CDR3 region is CASSFGRNTEAFF. The CDR3 bases are TGTGCCAGCAGCTTCGGCCGGAACACTGAAGCTTTCTTT. The chain recombines TRBV7-3 with TRBJ1-1; no definite D call. Looked up from germline, CDR1 is SGHTA and CDR2 is FQGTGA. This CDR3 comprises 13 residues. Trimming cost V 3 bases and J 1 base, with 6 bases left between them.

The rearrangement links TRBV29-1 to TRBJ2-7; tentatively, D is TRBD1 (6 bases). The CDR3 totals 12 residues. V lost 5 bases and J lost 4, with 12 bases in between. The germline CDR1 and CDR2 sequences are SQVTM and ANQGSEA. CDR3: CSVWTETYEQYF. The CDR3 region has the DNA TGCAGCGTTTGGACAGAGACATACGAGCAGTACTTC.

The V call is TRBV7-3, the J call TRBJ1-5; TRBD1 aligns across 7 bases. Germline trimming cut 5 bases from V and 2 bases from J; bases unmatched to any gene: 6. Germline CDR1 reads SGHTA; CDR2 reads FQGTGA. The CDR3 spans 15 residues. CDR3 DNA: TGTGCCAGCAGCCCGACAGGGAATGGCAATCAGCCCCAGCATTTT. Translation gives CASSPTGNGNQPQHF.

In DNA, the CDR3 is TGCGCCAGCAGCTTGCGTAGGGGGCCGAATGAGCAGTTCTTC. Its translation: CASSLRRGPNEQFF. The chain employs TRBV5-1 and TRBJ2-1; 7 nucleotides agree with TRBD1. J lost 7 bases, V lost 1 base, and 5 bases had no gene match. This CDR3 contains 14 residues. CDR1 is SGHRS and CDR2 is YFSETQ in the germline V gene.

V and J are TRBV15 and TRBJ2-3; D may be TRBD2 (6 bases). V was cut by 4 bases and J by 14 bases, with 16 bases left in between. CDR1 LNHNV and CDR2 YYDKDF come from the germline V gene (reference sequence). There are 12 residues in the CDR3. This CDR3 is CATSNKLAIRYF. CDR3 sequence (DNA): TGTGCCACCAGCAATAAACTAGCTATTCGGTATTTT.

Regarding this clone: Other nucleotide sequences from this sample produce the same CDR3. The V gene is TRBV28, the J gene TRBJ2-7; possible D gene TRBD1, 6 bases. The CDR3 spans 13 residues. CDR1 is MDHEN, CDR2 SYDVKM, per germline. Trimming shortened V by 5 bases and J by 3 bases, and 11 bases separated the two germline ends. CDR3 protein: CASSPGQNYEQYF. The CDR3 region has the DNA TGTGCCAGCAGTCCAGGACAGAACTACGAGCAGTACTTC.

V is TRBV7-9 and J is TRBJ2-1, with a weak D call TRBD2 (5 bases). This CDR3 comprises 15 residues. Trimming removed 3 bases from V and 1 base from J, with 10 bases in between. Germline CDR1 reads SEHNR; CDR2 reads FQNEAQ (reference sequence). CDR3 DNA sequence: TGTGCCAGCAGCTTCTCCGGGGAATCCTACAATGAGCAGTTCTTC. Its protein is CASSFSGESYNEQFF.

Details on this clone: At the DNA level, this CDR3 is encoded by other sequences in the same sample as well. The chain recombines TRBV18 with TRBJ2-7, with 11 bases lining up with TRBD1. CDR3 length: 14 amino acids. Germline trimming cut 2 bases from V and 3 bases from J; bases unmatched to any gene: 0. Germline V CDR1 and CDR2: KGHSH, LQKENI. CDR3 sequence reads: CASSPGTGGYEQYF. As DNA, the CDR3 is TGTGCCAGCTCACCAGGGACAGGGGGCTACGAGCAGTACTTC.

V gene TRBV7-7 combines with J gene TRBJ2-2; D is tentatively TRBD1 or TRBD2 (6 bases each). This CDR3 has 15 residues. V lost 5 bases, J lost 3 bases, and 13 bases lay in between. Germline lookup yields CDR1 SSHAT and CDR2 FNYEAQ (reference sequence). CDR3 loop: CASSLGGTHTGELFF. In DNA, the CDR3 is TGTGCCAGCAGCCTCGGGGGCACCCACACCGGGGAGCTGTTTTTT. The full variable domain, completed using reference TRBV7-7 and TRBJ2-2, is GAGVSQSPRYKVTKRGQDVTLRCDPISSHATLYWYQQALGQGPEFLTYFNYEAQPDKSGLPSDRFSAERPEGSISTLTIQRTEQRDSAMYRCASSLGGTHTGELFFGEGSRLTVL.

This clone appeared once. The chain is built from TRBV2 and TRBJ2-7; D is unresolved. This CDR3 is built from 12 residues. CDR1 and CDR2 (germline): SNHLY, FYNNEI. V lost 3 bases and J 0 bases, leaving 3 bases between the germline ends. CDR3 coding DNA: TGTGCCAGCAGTGAGCACTCCTACGAGCAGTACTTC. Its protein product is CASSEHSYEQYF.

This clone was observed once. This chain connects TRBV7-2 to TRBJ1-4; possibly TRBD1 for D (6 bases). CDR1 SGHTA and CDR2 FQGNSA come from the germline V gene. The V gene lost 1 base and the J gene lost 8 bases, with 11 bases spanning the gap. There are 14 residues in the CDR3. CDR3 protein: CASSLDRGTEKLFF. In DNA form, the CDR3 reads TGTGCCAGCAGCTTAGATAGGGGGACAGAAAAACTGTTTTTT.

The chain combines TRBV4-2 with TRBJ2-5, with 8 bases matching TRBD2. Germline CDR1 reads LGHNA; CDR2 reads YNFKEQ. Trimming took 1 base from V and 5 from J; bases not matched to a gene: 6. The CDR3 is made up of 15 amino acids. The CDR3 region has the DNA TGTGCCAGCAGCCAAGGGAGGACTAGCCAGGAGACCCAGTACTTC. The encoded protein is CASSQGRTSQETQYF.

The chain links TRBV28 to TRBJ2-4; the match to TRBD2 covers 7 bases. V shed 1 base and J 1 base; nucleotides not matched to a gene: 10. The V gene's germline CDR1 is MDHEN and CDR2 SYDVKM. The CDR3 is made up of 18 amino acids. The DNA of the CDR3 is TGTGCCAGCAGTTTATTACCCCAGCGGGATAGGGCCAAAAACATTCAGTACTTC. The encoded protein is CASSLLPQRDRAKNIQYF.

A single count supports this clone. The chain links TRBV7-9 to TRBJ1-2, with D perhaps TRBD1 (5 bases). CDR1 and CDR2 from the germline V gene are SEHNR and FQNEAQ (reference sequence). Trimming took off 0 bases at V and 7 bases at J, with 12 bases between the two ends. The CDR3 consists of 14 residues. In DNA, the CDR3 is TGTGCCAGCAGCTTAGCCGATGGGGCGCGTGGCTACACCTTC. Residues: CASSLADGARGYTF.

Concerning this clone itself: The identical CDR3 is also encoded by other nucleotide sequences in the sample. The CDR3 DNA reads as TGTGCCAGCAGTTTGGGGACTAGCGGGAGATCGTCCTACAATGAGCAGTTCTTC. Its translation is CASSLGTSGRSSYNEQFF. The V call is TRBV27, the J call TRBJ2-1; 14 bases match TRBD2. The CDR3 spans 18 residues. The V gene's germline CDR1 is MNHEY and CDR2 SMNVEV (reference sequence). The junction had 5 bases not matched to a gene; V was cut back by 3 bases and J by 1 base.

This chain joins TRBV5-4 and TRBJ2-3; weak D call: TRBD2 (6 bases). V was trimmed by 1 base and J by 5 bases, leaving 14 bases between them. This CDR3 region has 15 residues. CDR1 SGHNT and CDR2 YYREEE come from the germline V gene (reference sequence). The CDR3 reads CASSLFRELGDTQYF. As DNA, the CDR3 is TGTGCCAGCAGCTTGTTCCGGGAGCTTGGAGATACGCAGTATTTT.